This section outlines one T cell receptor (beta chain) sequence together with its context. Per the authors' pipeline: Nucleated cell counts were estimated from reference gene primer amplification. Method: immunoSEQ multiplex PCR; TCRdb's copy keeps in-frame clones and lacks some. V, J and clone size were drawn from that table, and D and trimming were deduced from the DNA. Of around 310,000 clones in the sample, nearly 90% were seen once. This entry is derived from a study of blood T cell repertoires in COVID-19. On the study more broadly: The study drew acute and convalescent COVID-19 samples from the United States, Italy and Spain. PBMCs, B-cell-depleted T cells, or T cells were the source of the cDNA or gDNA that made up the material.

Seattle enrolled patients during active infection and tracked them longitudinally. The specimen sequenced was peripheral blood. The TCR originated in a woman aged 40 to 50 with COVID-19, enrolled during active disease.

CDR3 in amino acids: CSVLSGELFF. CDR3 DNA: TGCAGCGTACTATCTGGGGAGCTGTTTTTT. J is TRBJ2-2 and V is TRBV29-1; D gene uncertain. Looked up from germline, CDR1 is SQVTM and CDR2 is ANQGSEA. The CDR3 is 10 amino acids. V shed 6 bases and J shed 8 bases, with 7 bases lying between them.